This TCR beta chain was captured in a study of T cell responses to AZD1222 COVID-19 vaccine. As regards this clone: Its cognate antigen is unknown.

Using immunoSEQ multiplex PCR, the repertoire was profiled, and TCRdb retains in-frame clones only, with some absent. Of tens of thousands of clones listed, approximately 80% are singletons. Germline loops: CDR1 KGHDR, CDR2 SFDVKD. The CDR3 covers 11 residues. The V gene lost 5 bases and the J gene lost 8 bases, with 6 bases spanning the gap. Overall study results and limits: Spike as a whole was targeted by vaccine-associated CD4 TCRs, dominant at 160-218 and 743-854. Just 5 to 7 people given AZD1222 tested seropositive at baseline. The donor cohort was predominantly white British with a female majority, and clonal diversity may have been underestimated. Elevations in Spike-specific TCR breadth and depth followed administration of two AZD1222 doses.

The genes are TRBV24-1 and TRBJ2-1; a possible D gene is TRBD2 (6 bases). The TCR originated in an adult who received the AZD1222 COVID-19 vaccine. The sample in question was peripheral blood, obtained 28 days after the second AZD1222 dose. DNA of the CDR3: TGTGCCACCAGTGGGAGGGATGAGCAGTTCTTC. Protein sequence: CATSGRDEQFF.